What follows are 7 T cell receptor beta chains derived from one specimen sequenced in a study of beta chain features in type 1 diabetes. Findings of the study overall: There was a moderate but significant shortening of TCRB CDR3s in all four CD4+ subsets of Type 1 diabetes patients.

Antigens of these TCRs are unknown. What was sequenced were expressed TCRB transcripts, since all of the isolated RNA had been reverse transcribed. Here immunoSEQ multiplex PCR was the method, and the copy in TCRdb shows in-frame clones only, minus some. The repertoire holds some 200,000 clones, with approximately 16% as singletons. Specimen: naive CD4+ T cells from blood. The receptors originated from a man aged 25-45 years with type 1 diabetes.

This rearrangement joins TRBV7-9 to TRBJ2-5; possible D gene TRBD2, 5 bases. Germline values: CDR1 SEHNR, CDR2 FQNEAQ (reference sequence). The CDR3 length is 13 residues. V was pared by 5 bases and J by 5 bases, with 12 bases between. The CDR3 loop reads CASSTASGETQYF. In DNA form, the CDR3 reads TGTGCCAGCAGCACCGCTTCGGGGGAGACCCAGTACTTC.

The CDR3 region has the DNA TGTGCCAGCAGTATACTAGCGGGAGGACAGGAGACCCAGTACTTC. Its protein product is CASSILAGGQETQYF. The rearrangement joins TRBV2 to TRBJ2-5, with 12 nucleotides matching TRBD2. In germline, CDR1 is SNHLY, CDR2 FYNNEI. After removal of 5 bases from V and 5 bases from J, the junction contained 6 bases not matched to a gene. The CDR3 sequence is 15 residues long. Supplemented by reference TRBV2 and TRBJ2-5, the full variable domain reads EPEVTQTPSHQVTQMGQEVILRCVPISNHLYFYWYRQILGQKVEFLVSFYNNEISEKSEIFDDQFSVERPDGSNFTLKIRSTKLEDSAMYFCASSILAGGQETQYFGPGTRLLVL.

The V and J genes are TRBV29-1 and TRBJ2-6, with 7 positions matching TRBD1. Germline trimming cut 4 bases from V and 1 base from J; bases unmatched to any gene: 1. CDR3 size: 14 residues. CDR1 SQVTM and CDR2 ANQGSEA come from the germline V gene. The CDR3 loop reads CSVGQGSGANVLTF. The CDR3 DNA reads TGCAGCGTTGGACAGGGATCTGGGGCCAACGTCCTGACTTTC.

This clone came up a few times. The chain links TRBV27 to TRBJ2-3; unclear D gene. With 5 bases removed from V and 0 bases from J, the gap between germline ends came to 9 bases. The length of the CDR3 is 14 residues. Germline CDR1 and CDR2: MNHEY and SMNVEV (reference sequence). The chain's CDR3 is CASSLTPSTDTQYF. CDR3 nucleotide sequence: TGTGCCAGCAGTCTCACTCCTAGCACAGATACGCAGTATTTT.

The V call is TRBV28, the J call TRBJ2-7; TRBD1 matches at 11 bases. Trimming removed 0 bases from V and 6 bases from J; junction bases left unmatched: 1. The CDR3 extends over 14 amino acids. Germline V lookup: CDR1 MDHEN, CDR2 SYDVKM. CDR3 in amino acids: CASSLWDRGREQYF. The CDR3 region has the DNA TGTGCCAGCAGTTTATGGGACAGGGGGCGCGAGCAGTACTTC. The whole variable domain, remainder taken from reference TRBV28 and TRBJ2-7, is DVKVTQSSRYLVKRTGEKVFLECVQDMDHENMFWYRQDPGLGLRLIYFSYDVKMKEKGDIPEGYSVSREKKERFSLILESASTNQTSMYLCASSLWDRGREQYFGPGTRLTVT.

The CDR3 region has the DNA TGCAGCGGTGGGACACCTGAAGCTTTCTTT. Protein: CSGGTPEAFF. The chain carries TRBV29-1 and TRBJ1-1; TRBD1 might be the D (6 bases). The CDR3 loop spans 10 amino acids. CDR1 SQVTM and CDR2 ANQGSEA come from the germline V gene. V was clipped by 7 bases and J by 6 bases, with 9 bases between them.

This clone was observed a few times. The CDR3 nucleotides read TGCAGCGTCAGGACAACTTCCTACGAGCAGTACTTC. Translation gives CSVRTTSYEQYF. This rearrangement joins TRBV29-1 to TRBJ2-5; possibly TRBD1 for D (5 bases). The DNA matches TRBJ2-7 better at its end, which makes the J call doubtful. Germline V gene data show CDR1 as SQVTM and CDR2 as ANQGSEA. This CDR3 has 12 residues.